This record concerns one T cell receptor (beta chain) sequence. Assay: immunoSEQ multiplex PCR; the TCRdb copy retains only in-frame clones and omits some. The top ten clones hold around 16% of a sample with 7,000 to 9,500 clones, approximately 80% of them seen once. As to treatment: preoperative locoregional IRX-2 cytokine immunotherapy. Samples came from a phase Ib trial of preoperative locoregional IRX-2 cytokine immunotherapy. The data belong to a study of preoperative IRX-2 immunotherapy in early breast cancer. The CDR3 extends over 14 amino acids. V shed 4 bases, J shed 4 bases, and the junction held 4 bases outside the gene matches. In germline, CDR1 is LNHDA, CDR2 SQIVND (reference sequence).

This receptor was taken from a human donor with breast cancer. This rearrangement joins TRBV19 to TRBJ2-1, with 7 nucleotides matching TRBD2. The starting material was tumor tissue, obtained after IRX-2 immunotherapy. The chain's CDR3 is CASSTGGVYNEQFF. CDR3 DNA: TGTGCCAGTAGTACTGGGGGGGTTTACAATGAGCAGTTCTTC.